One and the same sample provided the 8 T cell receptor beta chains below, sequenced in a study of cytomegalovirus exposure and HLA in healthy donors. The primer mix had 60 Vbeta and 13 Jbeta primers. Sequencing used immunoSEQ multiplex PCR; TCRdb keeps in-frame clones, though not all of them. The table records tens of thousands of clones, around 67% of them present only once. Input material: PBMCs. The receptor source for this set is a human donor in good health.

This clone was detected a few times. The rearrangement links TRBV27 to TRBJ1-3, with 8 positions matching TRBD1. The germline CDR1 and CDR2 sequences are MNHEY and SMNVEV (reference sequence). The CDR3 length is 17 residues. J gave up 2 bases and V 2 bases, and 8 bases lay outside the gene matches. CDR3 sequence: CASSLRWDRKPGNTIYF. The CDR3 bases are TGTGCCAGCAGTTTAAGGTGGGACAGGAAACCTGGAAACACCATATATTTT.

This clone showed up just a few times. The gene calls are TRBV15 and TRBJ2-1; 9 bases agree with TRBD2. The CDR3 length is 15 residues. Germline V gives CDR1 LNHNV, CDR2 YYDKDF (reference sequence). Trimming at V came to 3 bases and at J to 3 bases, leaving 3 bases not matched to a gene. CDR3 loop: CATSRSSGDYNEQFF. Here the CDR3 DNA reads TGTGCCACCAGCAGGTCTAGCGGGGACTACAATGAGCAGTTCTTC. Full variable domain (rest looked up from reference TRBV15 and TRBJ2-1): DAMVIQNPRYQVTQFGKPVTLSCSQTLNHNVMYWYQQKSSQAPKLLFHYYDKDFNNEADTPDNFQSRRPNTSFCFLDIRSPGLGDTAMYLCATSRSSGDYNEQFFGPGTRLTVL.

The chain joins TRBV2 to TRBJ2-3; 9 bases map to TRBD2. The CDR3 runs 14 residues. The trim removed 6 bases at V and 1 base at J, leaving 2 bases unmatched. Germline assignment: CDR1 SNHLY and CDR2 FYNNEI. The CDR3 DNA reads as TGTGCCAGCAGCTGGACTAGCGGCACAGATACGCAGTATTTT. It codes for CASSWTSGTDTQYF.

There are a few counts of this clone. This rearrangement joins TRBV5-4 to TRBJ2-3; 11 nucleotides align to TRBD2. CDR3 size: 16 residues. Germline V gene data show CDR1 as SGHNT and CDR2 as YYREEE (reference sequence). V lost 1 base to trimming and J lost 5 bases; unmatched junction nucleotides: 6. The CDR3 DNA sequence: TGTGCCAGCAGCTTGAGGGCTAGCGGGGGGTTAGATACGCAGTATTTT. Its protein product is CASSLRASGGLDTQYF. The variable domain in full, completed from reference TRBV5-4 and TRBJ2-3, reads ETGVTQSPTHLIKTRGQQVTLRCSSQSGHNTVSWYQQALGQGPQFIFQYYREEENGRGNFPPRFSGLQFPNYSSELNVNALELDDSALYLCASSLRASGGLDTQYFGPGTRLTVL.

V gene TRBV2 combines with J gene TRBJ1-1; TRBD1 matches at 12 bases. This CDR3 spans 15 amino acids. The V gene's germline CDR1 is SNHLY and CDR2 FYNNEI. J gave up 6 bases and V 6 bases, and 8 bases lay outside the gene matches. The CDR3 DNA follows: TGTGCCAGCAGAACCGGGACAGGGGGCAGGCCTGAAGCTTTCTTT. It translates to CASRTGTGGRPEAFF.

The gene calls are TRBV4-3 and TRBJ2-5, with D possibly being TRBD2 (5 bases). Germline lookup yields CDR1 LGHNA and CDR2 YSLEER. V lost 2 bases and J lost 8, with 9 bases in between. This CDR3 contains 12 residues. The DNA for the CDR3 is TGCGCCAGCAGCCAAACTAGAGCAACCCAGTACTTC. It yields the protein CASSQTRATQYF.

A single count supports this clone. CDR3 DNA sequence: TGTGCCAGCAGCGCAGGACTAGCGGGGCACTACGAGCAGTACTTC. Protein product: CASSAGLAGHYEQYF. The V gene is TRBV9, the J gene TRBJ2-7; TRBD2 aligns across 12 bases. Germline V CDR1 and CDR2: SGDLS, YYNGEE. The V and J ends lost 3 bases and 3 bases, in that order; junction bases with no gene match: 4. This CDR3 contains 15 residues. The full variable domain, completed using reference TRBV9 and TRBJ2-7, is DSGVTQTPKHLITATGQRVTLRCSPRSGDLSVYWYQQSLDQGLQFLIQYYNGEERAKGNILERFSAQQFPDLHSELNLSSLELGDSALYFCASSAGLAGHYEQYFGPGTRLTVT.

This clone was counted only a few times. The V gene is TRBV4-3, the J gene TRBJ1-2; 7 nucleotides match TRBD1. Germline values: CDR1 LGHNA, CDR2 YSLEER. With 1 base clipped from V and 4 bases from J, the junction kept 3 bases outside the gene matches. The CDR3 covers 14 residues. DNA of the CDR3: TGCGCCAGCAGCCAAGCCAGGGGGACCTATGGCTACACCTTC. Protein product: CASSQARGTYGYTF.